Only a few counts were recorded for the clone carrying this T cell receptor beta chain. The sample comes from a study of blood T cell repertoires in COVID-19. Study background: The study drew acute and convalescent COVID-19 samples from the United States, Italy and Spain. From T cells, B-cell-depleted T cells, or PBMCs came the material, which was cDNA or gDNA.

Study processing details: Reference gene primer amplification in the assay estimated nucleated cell counts. The assay was immunoSEQ multiplex PCR, and TCRdb's table has in-frame clones only and misses some. The V and J calls and clone size come from that table; D and trimming were worked out from the DNA. The data contain 350,000 or so clones, around 90% of them seen just once; the ten biggest clones take up about 6.5%. V gave up 1 base and J gave up 6 bases, with 13 bases separating them. The germline CDR1 and CDR2 sequences are SGHTA and FQGNSA. The CDR3 runs 14 residues. The sample comprised peripheral blood. V gene TRBV7-2 combines with J gene TRBJ2-7, with D perhaps matching TRBD2 (7 bases). This sequence was found in a man between 18 and 35 years old with active or convalescent COVID-19. CDR3 sequence reads: CASSLGGGGGEQYF. The CDR3 DNA sequence: TGTGCCAGCAGCTTAGGTGGCGGGGGCGGCGAGCAGTACTTC.